The T cell receptor beta chain described here comes from a study of patients and donors after allogeneic stem cell transplantation. TCRdb independently ran MiXCR on the RT-PCR reads; one entry per CDR3 protein. The sample lists about 87,000 distinct CDR3 sequences; approximately 5.2% were seen once. This clonotype has a count of ten or more. V lost 2 bases and J lost 2, with 9 bases in between. Germline CDR1 DFQATT, CDR2 SNEGSKA (reference sequence). CDR3 length equals 13 residues. The source material was blood, either unsorted or a sorted T cell fraction (not recorded which). This chain uses TRBV20-1 with TRBJ1-2; D unclear. This sequence originates from a human donor who was either an allogeneic HSCT recipient or a stem cell or donor lymphocyte infusion donor (not recorded which). It is not recorded whose cells these are; they may come from a transplant donor. CDR3 DNA: TGCAGTGCTAGATACACAGTAAACTATGGCTACACCTTC. It yields the protein CSARYTVNYGYTF.